These 28 T cell receptor beta chains were all obtained from the same sample, sequenced in a study of T cell responses to AZD1222 COVID-19 vaccine. Profiled with immunoSEQ multiplex PCR; TCRdb holds only in-frame clones, not every one. The table lists about 94,000 clones, around nine tenths of them singletons. The sequenced sample was peripheral blood, obtained on day 0 of AZD1222 vaccination. All receptors derive from an adult in good health.

The rearrangement links TRBV20-1 to TRBJ1-1, with D uncertain. The CDR3 has 11 residues. Germline V lookup: CDR1 DFQATT, CDR2 SNEGSKA (reference sequence). V was cut by 2 bases and J by 8 bases, with 9 bases left in between. The CDR3 spells CSARHSAEAFF. In nucleotides, the CDR3 is TGCAGTGCTAGACACTCTGCAGAAGCTTTCTTT.

This sequence joins TRBV7-2 and TRBJ1-1; D is uncertain. In germline, CDR1 is SGHTA, CDR2 FQGNSA. Trimming stripped 1 base from V and 0 bases from J, with 6 bases between. The CDR3 runs 14 residues. The CDR3, as DNA: TGTGCCAGCAGCTTAGGGCAGATGAACACTGAAGCTTTCTTT. It is translated as CASSLGQMNTEAFF.

Of note for this clone: The same CDR3 is also encoded by other DNA sequences in this sample. V gene TRBV7-2 combines with J gene TRBJ1-2, with D uncertain. Germline loops: CDR1 SGHTA, CDR2 FQGNSA. V was pared by 0 bases and J by 8 bases, with 10 bases between. The CDR3 is made up of 13 amino acids. In nucleotides, the CDR3 is TGTGCCAGCAGCTTAGCAGGTTCGGGAGGCTACACCTTC. It is translated as CASSLAGSGGYTF.

The chain links TRBV6-5 to TRBJ2-7; TRBD1 aligns across 8 bases. Looked up from germline, CDR1 is MNHEY and CDR2 is SVGAGI. After removal of 5 bases from V and 6 bases from J, the junction contained 9 bases not matched to a gene. The CDR3 is made up of 14 amino acids. The CDR3 nucleotides read TGTGCCAGCAGTCGGCGACAGGGGAGCAGCGAGCAGTACTTC. This codes for CASSRRQGSSEQYF.

The gene calls are TRBV7-2 and TRBJ2-2; maybe TRBD1 (6 bases). This CDR3 spans 15 amino acids. V lost 5 bases and J lost 0, with 10 bases in between. Germline V gene lookup returns CDR1 SGHTA and CDR2 FQGNSA. CDR3 bases: TGTGCCAGCAGCCAGGACAGTGCGAACACCGGGGAGCTGTTTTTT. Translation: CASSQDSANTGELFF.

A few counts support this clone. J is TRBJ2-7 and V is TRBV12-3 or TRBV12-4; D call uncertain. V lost 2 bases, J lost 6 bases, and 5 bases lay in between. This CDR3 is 11 amino acids long. The CDR3 sequence is CASSLFREQYF. CDR3 in DNA: TGTGCCAGCAGTTTATTTCGCGAGCAGTACTTC.

This clone was observed a single time. The V and J genes are TRBV4-2 and TRBJ2-2; TRBD2 aligns across 10 bases. CDR1 and CDR2 from the germline V gene are LGHNA and YNFKEQ. V was pared by 1 base and J by 2 bases, with 16 bases of the junction left unmatched. CDR3 length: 21 residues. The CDR3 region is CASSQVADLAGAQPNTGELFF. CDR3 coding DNA: TGTGCCAGCAGCCAAGTGGCTGACCTAGCGGGGGCCCAACCAAACACCGGGGAGCTGTTTTTT.

V gene TRBV6-2 or TRBV6-3 combines with J gene TRBJ2-7, with TRBD1 matching over 7 bases. The V gene end was trimmed by 4 bases and the J gene end by 0 bases; junction bases not matched to a gene: 6. CDR3 length: 15 residues. Germline V gene sequence: CDR1 MNHEY, CDR2 SVGEGT. As DNA, the CDR3 is TGTGCCAGCAGTTCACGGACAGGAGGCTCCTACGAGCAGTACTTC. Its protein product is CASSSRTGGSYEQYF.

CDR3 loop: CASRPGTGTGNEQFF. The CDR3 coding sequence is TGTGCCAGCAGACCCGGGACAGGGACAGGGAATGAGCAGTTCTTC. V is TRBV9 and J is TRBJ2-1, with TRBD1 matching 9 bases. V shed 5 bases, J shed 7 bases, and the junction held 10 bases outside the gene matches. The CDR3 loop spans 15 amino acids. CDR1 and CDR2 from the germline V gene are SGDLS and YYNGEE.

The chain uses TRBV7-2 and TRBJ2-2; 7 nucleotides match TRBD1. J lost 5 bases, V lost 7 bases, and 19 bases had no gene match. CDR1 is SGHTA, CDR2 FQGNSA, per germline. The CDR3 spans 18 residues. Here the CDR3 reads CASTQMGPRQGRTGELFF. The CDR3 DNA sequence: TGTGCCAGCACCCAAATGGGTCCTAGACAGGGAAGGACCGGGGAGCTGTTTTTT.

The rearrangement links TRBV18 to TRBJ1-2, with 9 bases matching TRBD1. CDR1 and CDR2 from the germline V gene are KGHSH and LQKENI. The CDR3 consists of 13 residues. Unmatched junction bases numbered 9, after V lost 8 bases and J lost 8 bases. CDR3 DNA: TGTGCCAGCCCAACGGGACAGGGTCACGGCTACACCTTC. It encodes CASPTGQGHGYTF.

The chain employs TRBV6-5 and TRBJ1-1; no firm D call. This CDR3 is built from 14 residues. Germline V gene lookup returns CDR1 MNHEY and CDR2 SVGAGI. Trimming cost V 1 base and J 1 base, with 7 bases left between them. CDR3 loop: CASSYYEGNTEAFF. The CDR3 region has the DNA TGTGCCAGCAGTTACTACGAGGGGAACACTGAAGCTTTCTTT.

Points on this clone: In the same sample, other DNA sequences code for this CDR3. The CDR3, as DNA: TGTGCCAGCAGCTTGGGATACGAGCAGTACTTC. Protein sequence: CASSLGYEQYF. The V gene is TRBV5-5, the J gene TRBJ2-7; no clear D gene. V was cut by 0 bases and J by 4 bases, with 2 bases left in between. This CDR3 has 11 amino acids. The germline CDR1 and CDR2 sequences are SGHKS and YYEKEE (reference sequence).

The J gene is TRBJ2-7, the V gene TRBV5-1, with D uncertain. Germline lookup yields CDR1 SGHRS and CDR2 YFSETQ. Trimming left V 3 bases short and J 0 bases short, with 10 bases between. This CDR3 comprises 14 residues. Here the CDR3 reads CASSSAMNSYEQYF. The CDR3 DNA is TGCGCCAGCAGCTCTGCCATGAACTCCTACGAGCAGTACTTC.

The CDR3 DNA is TGTGCCAGTAGTATAGATCAGGGAGACAGGGCTGACGAGCAGTACTTC. This gives the protein CASSIDQGDRADEQYF. The V and J genes are TRBV19 and TRBJ2-7; 7 bases are shared with TRBD1. Germline CDR1 is LNHDA and CDR2 is SQIVND (reference sequence). The CDR3 length is 16 residues. V gave up 0 bases and J gave up 5 bases; unmatched junction bases: 10.

V gene TRBV30 combines with J gene TRBJ1-2; 9 bases align to TRBD1. V shed 3 bases, J shed 0 bases, and the junction held 11 bases outside the gene matches. The CDR3 consists of 17 residues. Germline CDR1 is GTSNPN and CDR2 is SVGIG (reference sequence). CDR3 loop: CAWSAGQGPRANYGYTF. The CDR3 nucleotides are TGTGCCTGGAGCGCGGGACAGGGACCCCGAGCTAACTATGGCTACACCTTC.

The V call is TRBV30, the J call TRBJ1-3, with 8 bases matching TRBD1. The CDR3 is 13 amino acids. J lost 8 bases, V lost 2 bases, and 5 bases had no gene match. Germline V gene sequence: CDR1 GTSNPN, CDR2 SVGIG (reference sequence). The DNA of the CDR3 is TGTGCCTGGAGTTTAGGACAGGGAGACACCATATATTTT. The encoded protein is CAWSLGQGDTIYF.

The V call is TRBV6-2 or TRBV6-3, the J call TRBJ2-7, with a tentative D call TRBD1 (5 bases). The CDR3 covers 15 residues. V dropped 2 bases and J dropped 0 bases, with 11 bases sitting between them. CDR1 and CDR2 from the germline V gene are MNHEY and SVGEGT. The CDR3 is CASSYGATSSYEQYF. The CDR3 bases are TGTGCCAGCAGTTACGGGGCTACCAGCTCCTACGAGCAGTACTTC.

In DNA, the CDR3 is TGTGCCAGCAGCCAAGACTACGAGCAGTACTTC. Its translation: CASSQDYEQYF. This chain uses TRBV4-2 with TRBJ2-7; D gene ambiguous. Trimming removed 0 bases from V and 3 bases from J, with 0 bases in between. CDR3 length equals 11 residues. Germline CDR1 and CDR2: LGHNA and YNFKEQ.

V and J are TRBV18 and TRBJ1-1; no reliable D call. Germline V gene data show CDR1 as KGHSH and CDR2 as LQKENI. V lost 2 bases and J 0 bases, leaving 4 bases between the germline ends. The CDR3 covers 13 residues. This chain's CDR3 is CASSPIVNTEAFF. For the CDR3, the DNA is TGTGCCAGCTCACCAATCGTGAACACTGAAGCTTTCTTT.

The chain links TRBV7-2 to TRBJ1-1; TRBD1 aligns across 10 bases. This CDR3 has 15 amino acids. Germline CDR1 SGHTA, CDR2 FQGNSA. Trimming took 4 bases from V and 5 from J; bases not matched to a gene: 7. The CDR3 here is CASSWRQGAGTEAFF. CDR3 nucleotide sequence: TGTGCCAGCAGCTGGCGACAGGGGGCGGGAACTGAAGCTTTCTTT.

The chain carries TRBV1 and TRBJ2-1; TRBD2 was called by the table and not checked on the DNA. TRBV1 counts as a pseudogene. CDR3 length: 16 amino acids. CDR3 nucleotides: TGCACCAGCTCTAAGCGGGGGGGTCTGACCTACAATGAGCAGTTCTTC. This gives the protein CTSSKRGGLTYNEQFF.

The V and J genes are TRBV27 and TRBJ2-7, with TRBD1 identical over 7 bases. The CDR3 length is 16 residues. J lost 2 bases, V lost 3 bases, and 10 bases had no gene match. CDR1 and CDR2 from the germline V gene are MNHEY and SMNVEV (reference sequence). The CDR3 reads CASSFNSQGETYEQYF. The DNA of the CDR3 is TGTGCCAGCAGTTTTAACTCCCAGGGGGAAACCTACGAGCAGTACTTC.

The chain couples TRBV5-5 to TRBJ2-7, with 7 bases that match TRBD1. J lost 2 bases, V lost 1 base, and 12 bases had no gene match. Germline lookup yields CDR1 SGHKS and CDR2 YYEKEE (reference sequence). This CDR3 is 17 amino acids long. Here the CDR3 reads CASSLSPHRGQAYEQYF. Here the CDR3 DNA reads TGTGCCAGCAGCTTGAGTCCCCATCGCGGACAGGCCTACGAGCAGTACTTC. The full variable domain, its missing parts supplied by reference TRBV5-5 and TRBJ2-7, is DAGVTQSPTHLIKTRGQQVTLRCSPISGHKSVSWYQQVLGQGPQFIFQYYEKEERGRGNFPDRFSARQFPNYSSELNVNALLLGDSALYLCASSLSPHRGQAYEQYFGPGTRLTVT.

This chain connects TRBV7-9 to TRBJ1-1; D is unclear. V was cut by 6 bases and J by 1 base, with 9 bases left in between. Germline V lookup: CDR1 SEHNR, CDR2 FQNEAQ (reference sequence). The CDR3 length is 13 residues. The CDR3 loop is CASRSNKNTEAFF. CDR3 bases: TGTGCCAGCAGATCAAACAAGAACACTGAAGCTTTCTTT.

In this sample, this clone turned up a few times. The chain uses TRBV19 and TRBJ1-2; D is perhaps TRBD1 (5 bases). Trimming pared 3 bases from V and 4 bases from J, leaving 21 bases between. The CDR3 is 17 residues long. Germline CDR1 is LNHDA and CDR2 is SQIVND (reference sequence). CDR3 residues: CASSITHSGKGPYGYTF. CDR3 coding DNA: TGTGCCAGTAGTATTACCCACTCGGGGAAGGGGCCCTATGGCTACACCTTC.

V gene TRBV7-9 combines with J gene TRBJ1-4, with D possibly matching TRBD1 (5 bases). The germline CDR1 and CDR2 sequences are SEHNR and FQNEAQ (reference sequence). V was trimmed by 0 bases and J by 0 bases, leaving 5 bases between them. The CDR3 runs 15 residues. CDR3 loop: CASSLAGATNEKLFF. DNA of the CDR3: TGTGCCAGCAGCTTAGCGGGGGCAACTAATGAAAAACTGTTTTTT.

The V and J genes are TRBV7-9 and TRBJ2-7, with 8 positions matching TRBD1. The CDR3 sequence is 14 residues long. Losses at the gene ends were 6 bases for V and 2 bases for J; bases not matched to a gene: 6. Germline CDR1 SEHNR, CDR2 FQNEAQ (reference sequence). The CDR3 DNA sequence: TGTGCCAGCAGTGGACAGGGCCCCGCCTACGAGCAGTACTTC. It codes for CASSGQGPAYEQYF.